The 17 T cell receptor beta chains presented below share a single source sample, sequenced in a study of control samples from healthy donors and cancer patients. Here immunoSEQ multiplex PCR was the method, and the copy in TCRdb shows in-frame clones only, minus some. The table has about 140,000 clones, roughly 89% seen once. The sample taken for sequencing was blood. Receptor source: a man aged 30-40 years in good health.

This clone was counted between two and nine times. V gene TRBV30 combines with J gene TRBJ1-2, with D maybe TRBD1 (6 bases). V was clipped by 2 bases and J by 8 bases, with 21 bases between them. Germline V gene data show CDR1 as GTSNPN and CDR2 as SVGIG (reference sequence). This CDR3 comprises 15 residues. The CDR3, as DNA: TGTGCCTGGAGTTCTCCAAAACAGGGCCTTCGGGGCTACACCTTC. Encoded protein: CAWSSPKQGLRGYTF. The full variable domain, completed using reference TRBV30 and TRBJ1-2, is SQTIHQWPATLVQPVGSPLSLECTVEGTSNPNLYWYRQAAGRGLQLLFYSVGIGQISSEVPQNLSASRPQDRQFILSSKKLLLSDSGFYLCAWSSPKQGLRGYTFGSGTRLTVV.

This clone came up a few times. The V gene is TRBV5-1, the J gene TRBJ1-1; a weak D match, TRBD1 (6 bases). CDR1 SGHRS and CDR2 YFSETQ come from the germline V gene. This CDR3 spans 14 amino acids. V lost 0 bases to trimming and J lost 1 base, with 7 bases between them. This CDR3 is CASSLEDRNTEAFF. CDR3 sequence (DNA): TGCGCCAGCAGCTTGGAGGACAGGAACACTGAAGCTTTCTTT.

The chain recombines TRBV27 with TRBJ2-1; D gene ambiguous. CDR1 is MNHEY, CDR2 SMNVEV, per germline (reference sequence). There are 15 residues in the CDR3. The germline V and J ends were trimmed by 3 bases and 6 bases, with 15 bases remaining between them. The CDR3 region has the DNA TGTGCCAGCAGTTTGTACGGGTCTTTAACCAATGAGCAGTTCTTC. Encoded protein: CASSLYGSLTNEQFF.

The chain links TRBV4-1 to TRBJ1-5, with TRBD1 matching 8 bases. The CDR3 consists of 14 residues. Trimming cost V 8 bases and J 2 bases; bases outside gene matches: 5. In germline, CDR1 is MGHRA, CDR2 YSYEKL. The chain's CDR3 is CASGETGGNQPQHF. The CDR3 DNA is TGCGCCAGCGGGGAGACAGGGGGCAATCAGCCCCAGCATTTT.

The chain is built from TRBV7-9 and TRBJ1-1; no firm D call. The CDR3 contains 12 residues. The V end was cut by 4 bases, the J end by 1 base, with 4 bases between. Germline CDR1 and CDR2: SEHNR and FQNEAQ (reference sequence). Written as DNA, the CDR3 is TGTGCCAGCAGCTCCAGGAACACTGAAGCTTTCTTT. Encoded protein: CASSSRNTEAFF.

The V and J genes are TRBV9 and TRBJ2-7; 13 bases map to TRBD2. V shed 4 bases, J shed 6 bases, and the junction held 4 bases outside the gene matches. Germline-derived CDR1 and CDR2 are SGDLS and YYNGEE. The CDR3 loop spans 14 amino acids. This CDR3 reads CASSPRTSGSEQYF. The CDR3 coding sequence is TGTGCCAGCAGCCCAAGGACTAGCGGGAGCGAGCAGTACTTC.

The chain links TRBV6-2 or TRBV6-3 to TRBJ1-1; possibly TRBD1 for D (5 bases). CDR1 is MNHEY and CDR2 is SVGEGT in the germline V gene. This CDR3 region has 20 residues. Trimming pared 5 bases from V and 3 bases from J, leaving 31 bases between. For the CDR3, the DNA is TGTGCCAGCAGTCCAATGATGGAGGGACTCGGTTCTCTGAGGTACACTGAAGCTTTCTTT. As protein: CASSPMMEGLGSLRYTEAFF.

The rearrangement links TRBV28 to TRBJ2-2, with a weak D call TRBD2 (5 bases). The V end lost 7 bases, the J end lost 3 bases, and 6 bases lay between the germline ends. The CDR3 spans 12 residues. Germline V gives CDR1 MDHEN, CDR2 SYDVKM. The CDR3 reads CASKRDTGELFF. The CDR3 coding sequence is TGTGCCAGCAAGAGGGACACCGGGGAGCTGTTTTTT.

The chain combines TRBV5-1 with TRBJ2-7; 7 positions match TRBD1. The CDR3 has 15 amino acids. CDR1 and CDR2 from the germline V gene are SGHRS and YFSETQ. With V trimmed by 3 bases and J by 2 bases, 8 bases remained unmatched. The CDR3 sequence is CASSYRDSQPYEQYF. Written as DNA, the CDR3 is TGCGCCAGCAGCTACCGGGACAGTCAACCCTACGAGCAGTACTTC. The full variable domain, its missing parts supplied by reference TRBV5-1 and TRBJ2-7, is KAGVTQTPRYLIKTRGQQVTLSCSPISGHRSVSWYQQTPGQGLQFLFEYFSETQRNKGNFPGRFSGRQFSNSRSEMNVSTLELGDSALYLCASSYRDSQPYEQYFGPGTRLTVT.

The rearrangement links TRBV15 to TRBJ1-2; tentative D call: TRBD1 (6 bases). The CDR3 spans 15 residues. Trimming removed 5 bases from V and 8 bases from J, with 21 bases in between. CDR1 is LNHNV, CDR2 YYDKDF, per germline (reference sequence). Written as DNA, the CDR3 is TGTGCCACCAGCCCAAGGCGGGGGCGTTTCGAGGGCTACACCTTC. It yields the protein CATSPRRGRFEGYTF.

This chain connects TRBV21-1 to TRBJ2-7; no DNA check was done on the table's D call, TRBD2. TRBV21-1 is noted as a pseudogene. The CDR3 totals 14 residues. CDR3 sequence (DNA): TGTGCCAGCAAAGAGGGCCCAGGTTTATTCGGGCAGTACTTC. This sequence encodes CASKEGPGLFGQYF.

This chain uses TRBV6-2 or TRBV6-3 with TRBJ2-1; 9 bases match TRBD2. Germline CDR1 and CDR2: MNHEY and SVGEGT. The V gene end was trimmed by 5 bases and the J gene end by 2 bases; junction bases not matched to a gene: 10. CDR3 length: 17 amino acids. The CDR3 region is CASSPRVAGVTYNEQFF. The CDR3 DNA follows: TGTGCCAGCAGTCCCCGGGTAGCGGGAGTAACCTACAATGAGCAGTTCTTC.

This clone was observed a handful of times. The rearrangement joins TRBV4-1 to TRBJ2-1; the match to TRBD1 covers 7 bases. Losses at the gene ends were 6 bases for V and 0 bases for J; bases not matched to a gene: 5. CDR1 MGHRA and CDR2 YSYEKL come from the germline V gene. This CDR3 spans 15 amino acids. The CDR3 spells CASSRQGPSYNEQFF. CDR3 sequence (DNA): TGCGCCAGCAGTCGACAGGGTCCCTCCTACAATGAGCAGTTCTTC.

The chain carries TRBV6-1 and TRBJ1-2; possible D gene TRBD1, 5 bases. Looked up from germline, CDR1 is MNHNS and CDR2 is SASEGT. CDR3 length: 15 residues. V was trimmed by 3 bases and J by 4 bases, leaving 15 bases between them. The CDR3, as DNA: TGTGCCAGCAGTGAGGGCTCCGGGACGACCTATGGCTACACCTTC. Translation gives CASSEGSGTTYGYTF.

This chain joins TRBV28 and TRBJ2-2; tentatively, D is TRBD1 or TRBD2 (6 bases each). CDR3 length: 15 amino acids. Trimming took off 6 bases at V and 3 bases at J, with 14 bases between the two ends. Germline V gene sequence: CDR1 MDHEN, CDR2 SYDVKM. The CDR3 spells CASRQGSGDTGELFF. Here the CDR3 DNA reads TGTGCCAGCAGGCAGGGGTCGGGGGACACCGGGGAGCTGTTTTTT.

The chain is built from TRBV6-4 and TRBJ2-1; 9 nucleotides align to TRBD2. Per the germline V gene, CDR1 is MRHNA and CDR2 is SNTAGT. After removal of 2 bases from V and 7 bases from J, the junction contained 6 bases not matched to a gene. The CDR3 length is 15 residues. This CDR3 is CASSDKTSGPNEQFF. CDR3 DNA sequence: TGTGCCAGCAGTGACAAGACTAGCGGCCCTAATGAGCAGTTCTTC.

The chain links TRBV6-2 or TRBV6-3 to TRBJ1-3; perhaps TRBD1 as D (6 bases). This CDR3 spans 14 amino acids. V lost 5 bases and J lost 7, with 15 bases in between. The V gene's germline CDR1 is MNHEY and CDR2 SVGEGT. The CDR3 region is CASSAFGGYNTIYF. Written as DNA, the CDR3 is TGTGCCAGCAGTGCATTCGGGGGCTACAACACCATATATTTT.